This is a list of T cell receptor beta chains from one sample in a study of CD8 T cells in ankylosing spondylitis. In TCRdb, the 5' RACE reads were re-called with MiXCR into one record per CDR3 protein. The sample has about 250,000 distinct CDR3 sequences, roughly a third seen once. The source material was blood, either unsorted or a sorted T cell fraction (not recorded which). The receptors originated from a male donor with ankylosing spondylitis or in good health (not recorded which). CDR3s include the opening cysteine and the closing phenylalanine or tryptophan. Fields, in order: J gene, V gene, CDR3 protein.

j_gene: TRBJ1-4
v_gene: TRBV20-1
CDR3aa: CSASGRSNEKLFF

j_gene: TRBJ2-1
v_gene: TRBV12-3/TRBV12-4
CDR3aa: CASIPPSGGADEQFF

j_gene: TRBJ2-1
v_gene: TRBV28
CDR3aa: CASSSRRPGQGNNEQFF

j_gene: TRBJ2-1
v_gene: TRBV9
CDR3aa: CASSREGPGVNEQFF

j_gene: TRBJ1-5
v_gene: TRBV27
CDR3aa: CASSFGKPQHF

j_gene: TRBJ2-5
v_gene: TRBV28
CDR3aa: CASVGGLKETQYF

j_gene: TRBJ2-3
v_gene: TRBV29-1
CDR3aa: CSVILAGDTQYF

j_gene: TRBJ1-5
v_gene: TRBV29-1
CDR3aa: CSVAGIGQPQHF

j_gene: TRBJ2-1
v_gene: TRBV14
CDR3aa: CASSSLLYRNEQFF

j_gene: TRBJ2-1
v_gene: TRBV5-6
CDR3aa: CASSSGTSGSWHEQFF

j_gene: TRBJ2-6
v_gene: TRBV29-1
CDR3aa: CSVDMGSGANVLTF

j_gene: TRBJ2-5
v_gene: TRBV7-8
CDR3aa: CASSLTGWGETQYF

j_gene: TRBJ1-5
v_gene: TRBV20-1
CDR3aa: CSATAGFQGNQPQHF

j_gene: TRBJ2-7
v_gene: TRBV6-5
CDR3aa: CASSYKRDTYEQYF

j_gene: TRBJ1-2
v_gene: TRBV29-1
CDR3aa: CSAHQGNNYGYTF

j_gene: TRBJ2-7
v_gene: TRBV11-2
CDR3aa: CASSRGSYEQYF

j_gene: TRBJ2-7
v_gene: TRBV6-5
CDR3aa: CASSNGGHEQYF

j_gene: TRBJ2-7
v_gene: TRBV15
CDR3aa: CATSSRQGGQYF

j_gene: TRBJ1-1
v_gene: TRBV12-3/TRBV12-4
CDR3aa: CASSPGQGTEAFF

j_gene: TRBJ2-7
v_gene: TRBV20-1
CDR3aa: CSASPGADSYEQYF

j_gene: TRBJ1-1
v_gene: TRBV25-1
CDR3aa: CASSERGPGAFF

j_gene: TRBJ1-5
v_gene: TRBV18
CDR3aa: CASSLLDRGNQPQHF

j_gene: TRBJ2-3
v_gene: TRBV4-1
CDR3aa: CASSQEADPYTDTQYF

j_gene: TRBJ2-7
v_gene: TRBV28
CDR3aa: CASSLLRDRGPYSEQYF

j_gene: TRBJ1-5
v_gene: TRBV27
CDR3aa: CASSPGGGYQPQHF

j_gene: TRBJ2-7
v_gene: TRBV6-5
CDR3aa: CASSSDDRFWCF

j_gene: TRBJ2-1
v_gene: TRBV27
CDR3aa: CASSLSGSTNEQFF

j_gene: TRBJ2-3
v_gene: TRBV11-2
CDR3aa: CASSFNADTQYF

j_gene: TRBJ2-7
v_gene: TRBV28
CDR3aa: CASSLAQWGYEQYF

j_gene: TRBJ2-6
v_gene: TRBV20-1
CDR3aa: CSARVSANVLTF

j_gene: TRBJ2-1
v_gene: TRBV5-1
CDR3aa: CASNPGFGEQFF

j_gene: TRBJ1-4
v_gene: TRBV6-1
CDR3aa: CASSLTTNEKLFF

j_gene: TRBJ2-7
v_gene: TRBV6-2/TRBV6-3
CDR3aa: CASSYRDRGLHYEQYF

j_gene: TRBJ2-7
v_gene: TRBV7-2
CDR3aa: CASSLVKDTYEQYF

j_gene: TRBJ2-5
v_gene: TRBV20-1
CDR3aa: CSATWRGAAGTQYF

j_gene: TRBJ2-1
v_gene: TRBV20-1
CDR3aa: CSARDGTVAYNEQFF

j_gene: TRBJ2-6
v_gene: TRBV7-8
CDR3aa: CASDDGVGLSGANVLTF

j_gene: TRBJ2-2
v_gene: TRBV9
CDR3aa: CASSVRRWTENTGELFF

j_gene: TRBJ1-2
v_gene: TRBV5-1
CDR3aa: CASSLAEAGAHGYTF

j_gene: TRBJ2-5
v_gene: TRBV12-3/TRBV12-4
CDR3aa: CASALAGGRETQYF

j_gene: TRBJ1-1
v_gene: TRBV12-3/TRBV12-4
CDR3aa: CASRGQVNTEAFF

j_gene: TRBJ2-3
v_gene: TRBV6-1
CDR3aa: CASSRVRTDTQYF

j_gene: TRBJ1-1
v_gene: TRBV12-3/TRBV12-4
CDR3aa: CASSSARQGEAFF

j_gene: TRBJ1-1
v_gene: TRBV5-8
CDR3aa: CASSLPLDRRTEAFF

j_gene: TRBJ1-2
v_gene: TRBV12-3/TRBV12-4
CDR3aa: CASSLQGSGYTF

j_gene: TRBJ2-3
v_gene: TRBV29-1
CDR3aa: CSVDGSGSTDTQYF